These T cell receptor beta chains were read from a single sample in a study of T cell repertoires in cytomegalovirus infection. Their antigens are not known. TCRdb called the reads again in MiXCR, with one record for every CDR3 protein. The profile shows 340,000 or so distinct CDR3 sequences, approximately 25% of them singletons. The specimen was cultured PBMCs, collected from culture after CMV antigen stimulation. The receptors come from a human donor in good health (CMV status not recorded). Some clones in this sample may be carry-over from other donors' samples. CDR3s include the opening cysteine and the closing phenylalanine or tryptophan. D genes are given only for firm matches. Clone size is stated in some rows and not others, as once, few, many or a class when expanded.

d_call j_call v_call clone_size cdr3_aa cdr3_nt
TRBD1 TRBJ2-5 TRBV15 . CATSRDRTGETQYF TGTGCCACCAGCAGAGATAGGACAGGAGAGACCCAGTACTTC
. TRBJ1-6 TRBV19 . CASRQDCDNSPLHF TGTGCCAGTAGGCAGGACTGCGATAATTCACCCCTCCACTTT
. TRBJ2-2 TRBV7-2 . CASSFGGSHTGELFF TGTGCCAGCAGCTTTGGGGGGTCCCACACCGGGGAGCTGTTTTTT
TRBD2 TRBJ2-7 TRBV4-3 . CASSPSFPAGLVLGEQYF TGCGCCAGCAGCCCCTCCTTCCCCGCGGGACTAGTCCTTGGCGAGCAGTACTTC
. TRBJ2-2 TRBV24-1 few CATSDTRDWKTGELFF TGTGCCACCAGTGATACCCGGGACTGGAAGACCGGGGAGCTGTTTTTT
. TRBJ2-5 TRBV6-2/TRBV6-3 few CASSSLLYQETQYF TGTGCCAGCAGTTCCCTACTGTACCAAGAGACCCAGTACTTC
TRBD2 TRBJ2-1 TRBV20-1 few CSVQRGGLVSNEQFF TGCAGTGTTCAGAGAGGGGGACTAGTGAGCAATGAGCAGTTCTTC
TRBD2 TRBJ2-1 TRBV5-1 . CASTSLAGGRTYNEQFF TGCGCCAGCACCTCTCTAGCGGGAGGCCGTACCTACAATGAGCAGTTCTTC
. TRBJ1-4 TRBV6-1 few CASKTTPTNEKLFF TGTGCCAGCAAGACAACTCCAACTAATGAAAAACTGTTTTTT
. TRBJ1-2 TRBV6-2/TRBV6-3 few CASIGGLYYGYTF TGTGCCAGCATCGGGGGACTTTACTATGGCTACACCTTC
. TRBJ2-7 TRBV12-3/TRBV12-4 . CASSFSPYEQYF TGTGCCAGCAGTTTTTCGCCTTACGAGCAGTACTTC
. TRBJ1-2 TRBV7-2 many CASSNRVLDYGYTF TGTGCCAGCAGCAACAGGGTACTCGACTATGGCTACACCTTC
. TRBJ2-7 TRBV20-1 . CSAGKLGFSYEQYF TGCAGTGCTGGAAAATTGGGGTTCTCCTACGAGCAGTACTTC
. TRBJ2-3 TRBV20-1 . CSARDFRLGSSATDTQYF TGCAGTGCTAGAGATTTCCGGCTCGGTTCTAGTGCAACAGATACGCAGTATTTT
. TRBJ2-3 TRBV18 few CASSPESGSDTQYF TGTGCCAGCTCGCCAGAGAGTGGCTCAGATACGCAGTATTTT
. TRBJ2-6 TRBV7-9 many CASSSMTASGANVLTF TGTGCCAGCAGCTCGATGACAGCCTCTGGGGCCAACGTCCTGACTTTC
TRBD1 TRBJ2-5 TRBV3-1 . CAISQRRDREETQYF TGTGCCATCAGCCAACGGAGAGACAGGGAAGAGACCCAGTACTTC
. TRBJ1-1 TRBV7-2 many CASSFLAGLNTEAFF TGTGCCAGCAGCTTTCTGGCGGGATTGAACACTGAAGCTTTCTTT
. TRBJ2-5 TRBV5-4 few CASSIRSSPETQYF TGTGCCAGCAGTATTCGGTCCTCCCCGGAGACCCAGTACTTC
. TRBJ2-2 TRBV4-3 . CASSPQLNGELFF TGCGCCAGCAGCCCTCAGTTAAACGGGGAGCTGTTTTTT
TRBD2 TRBJ2-1 TRBV19 few CASSIGLAGSDEQFF TGTGCCAGTAGTATAGGACTAGCGGGAAGTGATGAGCAGTTCTTC
TRBD2 TRBJ2-3 TRBV7-2 many CASSQALAGGTDTQYF TGTGCCAGCAGCCAGGCACTAGCGGGAGGCACAGATACGCAGTATTTT
. TRBJ1-4 TRBV7-9 many CASHGTLSGEKLFF TGTGCCAGCCACGGGACACTCTCAGGTGAAAAACTGTTTTTT
TRBD1 TRBJ1-4 TRBV7-2 . CASSSRDRNEKLFF TGTGCCAGCAGTTCACGGGACAGAAATGAAAAACTGTTTTTT
. TRBJ2-5 TRBV7-2 few CASSRRSGRETQYF TGTGCCAGCAGCCGCAGATCCGGTCGGGAGACCCAGTACTTC
TRBD2 TRBJ2-1 TRBV20-1 few CSASGRAINEQFF TGCAGTGCTAGCGGGAGGGCAATCAATGAGCAGTTCTTC
TRBD1 TRBJ2-2 TRBV11-2 few CASSLVQGSTGELFF TGTGCCAGCAGCTTAGTACAGGGGAGCACCGGGGAGCTGTTTTTT